The 25 T cell receptor beta chains below were found in one sample sequenced in a study of vaccination and CD4 T cells after COVID-19. Their target antigens are unknown. The Oncomine TCR Beta short-read assay sequenced DNA from cultured CD4+ T cells. MiXCR, applied by TCRdb to the PCR reads, yields one record per CDR3 protein. Of fewer than 15,000 distinct CDR3 sequences in the sample, approximately 32% are singletons; the top ten hold 34%. The treatment was: roughly nine-day PBMC culture with coronavirus spike peptide pools or control peptides (ViraFEST assay). The specimen comprised CD4+ T cells from blood, cultured in vitro, sampled before SARS-CoV-2 vaccination. The receptors here all came from a human donor who received a COVID-19 vaccine.

This clonotype has more than one count but fewer than ten. This chain connects TRBV19 to TRBJ2-3, with 8 bases identical to TRBD1. The junction had 5 bases not matched to a gene; V was cut back by 1 base and J by 2 bases. Germline CDR1 is LNHDA and CDR2 is SQIVND (reference sequence). This CDR3 has 16 amino acids. The CDR3 region is CASSIGTGSLTDTQYF. In DNA form, the CDR3 reads TGTGCCAGTAGTATAGGGACAGGGAGCCTCACAGATACGCAGTATTTT.

This clonotype was picked up a small number of times. This chain joins TRBV20-1 and TRBJ1-2; no clear D gene. CDR3 size: 11 residues. Germline assignment: CDR1 DFQATT and CDR2 SNEGSKA (reference sequence). Trimming left V 3 bases short and J 4 bases short, with 6 bases between. For the CDR3, the DNA is TGCAGTGCTAGCGATCTCTATGGCTACACCTTC. This gives the protein CSASDLYGYTF.

V is TRBV6-4 and J is TRBJ2-1, with 14 bases lining up with TRBD2. Losses at the gene ends were 4 bases for V and 8 bases for J; bases not matched to a gene: 7. This CDR3 region has 16 residues. The germline gives CDR1 MRHNA, CDR2 SNTAGT. The CDR3 protein is CASSVTSGGAGDEQFF. The DNA of the CDR3 is TGTGCCAGCAGTGTGACTAGCGGGGGGGCCGGGGATGAGCAGTTCTTC.

The rearrangement uses TRBV2 and TRBJ2-2; possibly TRBD1 for D (5 bases). The CDR3 extends over 13 amino acids. V lost 7 bases, J lost 5 bases, and 11 bases lay in between. Germline V gene data show CDR1 as SNHLY and CDR2 as FYNNEI. The CDR3 sequence: CASKGDLTGELFF. As DNA, the CDR3 is TGTGCCAGCAAAGGGGATCTGACCGGGGAGCTGTTTTTT.

This clonotype was seen a few times. The rearrangement joins TRBV19 to TRBJ1-3, with a weak D call TRBD1 (6 bases). The CDR3 contains 15 residues. Trimming stripped 5 bases from V and 4 bases from J, with 15 bases between. Germline-derived CDR1 and CDR2 are LNHDA and SQIVND (reference sequence). The CDR3 sequence is CASSPKTGQGNTIYF. Here the CDR3 DNA reads TGTGCCAGTAGTCCGAAGACAGGCCAAGGAAACACCATATATTTT.

The rearrangement uses TRBV19 and TRBJ1-3; 7 bases match TRBD1. Germline-derived CDR1 and CDR2 are LNHDA and SQIVND (reference sequence). With 5 bases clipped from V and 4 bases from J, the junction kept 5 bases outside the gene matches. This CDR3 contains 14 residues. CDR3 in amino acids: CASSHGTAGNTIYF. The CDR3 nucleotides are TGTGCCAGTAGTCACGGGACAGCCGGAAACACCATATATTTT.

The V and J genes are TRBV5-4 and TRBJ1-3; weak D call: TRBD1 (5 bases). Germline values: CDR1 SGHNT, CDR2 YYREEE (reference sequence). This CDR3 spans 15 amino acids. Trimming stripped 0 bases from V and 0 bases from J, with 7 bases between. CDR3 in DNA: TGTGCCAGCAGCTTGGAGACAGACTCTGGAAACACCATATATTTT. This sequence encodes CASSLETDSGNTIYF.

In its sample, this clonotype was seen a few times. The chain joins TRBV6-1 to TRBJ2-4, with D tentatively TRBD1 (5 bases). The CDR3 loop spans 16 amino acids. Between the trimmed V and J ends, which lost 6 bases and 1 base, there was a span of 16 bases. The germline CDR1 and CDR2 sequences are MNHNS and SASEGT. The CDR3 loop is CASRSGSLGAKNIQYF. The CDR3 region has the DNA TGTGCCAGCAGGTCAGGGTCGCTAGGGGCCAAAAACATTCAGTACTTC.

This clonotype was observed a handful of times. The chain couples TRBV15 to TRBJ1-1, with 10 bases that match TRBD1. CDR1 and CDR2 (germline): LNHNV, YYDKDF (reference sequence). The CDR3 contains 15 residues. Trimming cost V 7 bases and J 1 base; bases outside gene matches: 6. CDR3 DNA sequence: TGTGCCACCATCGAGACAGGGGGCCCGAACACTGAAGCTTTCTTT. This sequence encodes CATIETGGPNTEAFF. The variable domain in full, completed from reference TRBV15 and TRBJ1-1, reads DAMVIQNPRYQVTQFGKPVTLSCSQTLNHNVMYWYQQKSSQAPKLLFHYYDKDFNNEADTPDNFQSRRPNTSFCFLDIRSPGLGDTAMYLCATIETGGPNTEAFFGQGTRLTVV.

J is TRBJ2-3 and V is TRBV19; no clear D. Germline loops: CDR1 LNHDA, CDR2 SQIVND (reference sequence). CDR3 length: 13 amino acids. Trimming removed 3 bases from V and 2 bases from J, with 6 bases in between. CDR3 amino acids: CASSIDLTDTQYF. In nucleotides, the CDR3 is TGTGCCAGTAGTATCGACCTCACAGATACGCAGTATTTT.

This clonotype showed up just a few times. The chain couples TRBV20-1 to TRBJ2-1; 7 bases are a match to TRBD1. Germline-derived CDR1 and CDR2 are DFQATT and SNEGSKA (reference sequence). The CDR3 sequence is 16 residues long. Trimming took 4 bases from V and 4 from J; bases not matched to a gene: 13. CDR3 bases: TGCAGTGCTAAAGGGGACAGCCAAAAAACGTACAATGAGCAGTTCTTC. Protein product: CSAKGDSQKTYNEQFF.

This chain links TRBV20-1 with TRBJ2-5, with 7 positions matching TRBD2. There are 12 residues in the CDR3. Germline V lookup: CDR1 DFQATT, CDR2 SNEGSKA (reference sequence). The J segment lost 2 bases and the V segment lost 6 bases, leaving 3 bases of the junction unmatched. The CDR3: CSAEAGQETQYF. CDR3 coding DNA: TGCAGTGCCGAAGCGGGGCAAGAGACCCAGTACTTC.

The rearrangement uses TRBV30 and TRBJ1-2; D gene ambiguous. Germline lookup yields CDR1 GTSNPN and CDR2 SVGIG (reference sequence). V dropped 0 bases and J dropped 7 bases, with 12 bases sitting between them. The CDR3 runs 13 residues. The CDR3 loop is CAWSVGRGGGYTF. The DNA for the CDR3 is TGTGCCTGGAGTGTCGGCCGGGGAGGTGGCTACACCTTC. Filled out from reference TRBV30 and TRBJ1-2, the complete variable domain reads SQTIHQWPATLVQPVGSPLSLECTVEGTSNPNLYWYRQAAGRGLQLLFYSVGIGQISSEVPQNLSASRPQDRQFILSSKKLLLSDSGFYLCAWSVGRGGGYTFGSGTRLTVV.

This chain connects TRBV6-5 to TRBJ1-1; D ambiguous. The CDR3 totals 14 residues. The ends were cut back, 0 bases at V and 3 bases at J, with 8 bases in the middle. Germline loops: CDR1 MNHEY, CDR2 SVGAGI. As DNA, the CDR3 is TGTGCCAGCAGTTACTCGAAAAGGGACACTGAAGCTTTCTTT. It specifies CASSYSKRDTEAFF.

This clonotype was seen a handful of times. This chain links TRBV12-3 or TRBV12-4 with TRBJ1-1, with TRBD1 as a possible D gene (5 bases). This CDR3 is 14 amino acids long. Trimming cost V 3 bases and J 3 bases, with 11 bases left between them. The chain's CDR3 is CASSFQGKDTEAFF. The CDR3 nucleotides read TGTGCCAGCAGTTTCCAGGGCAAGGACACTGAAGCTTTCTTT.

A note on this clonotype: Its ends do not fully match the called genes, so a read error is possible. The V gene is TRBV20-1, the J gene TRBJ2-5; no clear D. The germline gives CDR1 DFQATT, CDR2 SNEGSKA (reference sequence). This CDR3 region has 11 residues. This CDR3 is CGARAQETQYF. Written as DNA, the CDR3 is TGCGGTGCTAGAGCCCAAGAGACCCAGTACTTC.

The V call is TRBV11-3, the J call TRBJ1-1; 8 positions match TRBD1. CDR3 size: 16 residues. In germline, CDR1 is SGHNT, CDR2 YENEEA. V gave up 1 base and J gave up 3 bases; unmatched junction bases: 7. The CDR3 nucleotides read TGTGCCAGCAGCTTAGGCACAGGACAGGGTTACACTGAAGCTTTCTTT. Its translation is CASSLGTGQGYTEAFF.

V and J are TRBV15 and TRBJ1-1, with D perhaps matching TRBD1 (6 bases). The germline gives CDR1 LNHNV, CDR2 YYDKDF (reference sequence). With 5 bases removed from V and 5 bases from J, the gap between germline ends came to 18 bases. The CDR3 consists of 15 residues. DNA of the CDR3: TGTGCCACCAGCCCAGCCGGAGGAGGGGGGACTGAAGCTTTCTTT. Its protein is CATSPAGGGGTEAFF.

The chain is built from TRBV29-1 and TRBJ1-2, with TRBD1 matching over 7 bases. V was pared by 2 bases and J by 4 bases, with 16 bases of the junction left unmatched. The CDR3 consists of 17 residues. The germline gives CDR1 SQVTM, CDR2 ANQGSEA. For the CDR3, the DNA is TGCAGCGTTGAACTCCGGACAGGAGGGGTAGGCGGCTATGGCTACACCTTC. Its protein is CSVELRTGGVGGYGYTF. Together with reference TRBV29-1 and TRBJ1-2, the CDR3 gives the full variable domain: SAVISQKPSRDICQRGTSLTIQCQVDSQVTMMFWYRQQPGQSLTLIATANQGSEATYESGFVIDKFPISRPNLTFSTLTVSNMSPEDSSIYLCSVELRTGGVGGYGYTFGSGTRLTVV.

The rearrangement uses TRBV7-2 and TRBJ1-5; no clear D gene. The germline V gene encodes CDR1 SGHTA and CDR2 FQGNSA. With 1 base removed from V and 1 base from J, the gap between germline ends came to 2 bases. This CDR3 has 13 amino acids. Here the CDR3 reads CASSLVSNQPQHF. The CDR3 DNA follows: TGTGCCAGCAGCTTAGTCAGCAATCAGCCCCAGCATTTT.

This chain uses TRBV2 with TRBJ2-7, with 8 nucleotides matching TRBD1. CDR3 length: 12 residues. J lost 4 bases, V lost 7 bases, and 3 bases had no gene match. The germline CDR1 and CDR2 sequences are SNHLY and FYNNEI. CDR3 in DNA: TGTGCCAGCAACTACAGGGGGTACGAGCAGTACTTC. This codes for CASNYRGYEQYF.

The chain uses TRBV29-1 and TRBJ2-2, with D hard to call. Germline CDR1 and CDR2: SQVTM and ANQGSEA. The CDR3 is 14 residues long. V gave up 4 bases and J gave up 4 bases, with 13 bases separating them. The CDR3 sequence: CSVGRGVLTGELFF. For the CDR3, the DNA is TGCAGCGTTGGACGTGGGGTCCTCACCGGGGAGCTGTTTTTT.

The V and J genes are TRBV7-2 and TRBJ2-7; 14 bases align to TRBD2. This CDR3 comprises 17 residues. Germline V gene lookup returns CDR1 SGHTA and CDR2 FQGNSA. The V and J ends lost 5 bases and 4 bases, in that order; junction bases with no gene match: 10. The CDR3 region is CASSRTSGGPRLYEQYF. CDR3 nucleotides: TGTGCCAGCAGCAGGACTAGCGGGGGGCCTCGTCTGTACGAGCAGTACTTC.

J is TRBJ2-1 and V is TRBV6-1; 13 nucleotides agree with TRBD2. Unmatched junction bases numbered 9, after V lost 8 bases and J lost 8 bases. The CDR3 spans 15 residues. Germline CDR1 reads MNHNS; CDR2 reads SASEGT. CDR3 DNA sequence: TGTGCCAGCGGCAAAACTAGCGGGGGGGCCCATGAGCAGTTCTTC. It specifies CASGKTSGGAHEQFF.

A few counts support this clonotype. This sequence joins TRBV30 and TRBJ2-5, with TRBD2 matching over 8 bases. This CDR3 contains 18 residues. J gave up 5 bases and V 3 bases, and 20 bases lay outside the gene matches. The germline gives CDR1 GTSNPN, CDR2 SVGIG (reference sequence). The CDR3 sequence: CAWRGGSGVGRPSETQYF. CDR3 sequence (DNA): TGTGCCTGGAGGGGGGGTAGCGGGGTTGGCCGTCCATCTGAGACCCAGTACTTC. The full variable domain, rest sourced from reference TRBV30 and TRBJ2-5, is SQTIHQWPATLVQPVGSPLSLECTVEGTSNPNLYWYRQAAGRGLQLLFYSVGIGQISSEVPQNLSASRPQDRQFILSSKKLLLSDSGFYLCAWRGGSGVGRPSETQYFGPGTRLLVL.